Presented here are 14 T cell receptor beta chains from one specimen sequenced in a study of CD8 T cell repertoires and HIV-1 epitope variants. Some clones are missing from TCRdb's copy, which holds only in-frame ones; the method was immunoSEQ multiplex PCR. The sample lists about 5,600 clones, around two thirds occurring once. Antigen specificity for these receptors is unknown. The sample consisted of cultured CD8+ T cells derived from PBMCs. These receptors all stem from a male donor with HIV.

The genes are TRBV27 and TRBJ2-5, with D tentatively TRBD2 (6 bases). Germline V lookup: CDR1 MNHEY, CDR2 SMNVEV (reference sequence). The CDR3 spans 14 residues. Trimming removed 3 bases at V and 3 bases at J, with 11 bases between. CDR3 protein: CASSLEGYEETQYF. The CDR3 bases are TGTGCCAGCAGTTTGGAGGGTTATGAAGAGACCCAGTACTTC.

The rearrangement links TRBV5-1 to TRBJ1-2; 9 nucleotides match TRBD1. The CDR3 loop spans 14 amino acids. Trimming cost V 0 bases and J 4 bases; bases outside gene matches: 1. Germline V lookup: CDR1 SGHRS, CDR2 YFSETQ. CDR3 residues: CASSLGTGAYGYTF. The CDR3 DNA is TGCGCCAGCAGCTTGGGGACAGGGGCCTATGGCTACACCTTC.

The rearrangement joins TRBV28 to TRBJ1-1; D gene uncertain. The germline V gene has CDR1 MDHEN and CDR2 SYDVKM. This CDR3 contains 13 residues. V was clipped by 6 bases and J by 3 bases, with 11 bases between them. The CDR3 region is CASSPSGYTEAFF. In DNA, the CDR3 is TGTGCCAGCAGCCCCTCTGGGTACACTGAAGCTTTCTTT.

In nucleotides, the CDR3 is TGTGCCATCAGTGAGCCGGCAGGGATGACTCCTGGAAACACCATATATTTT. This sequence encodes CAISEPAGMTPGNTIYF. The chain combines TRBV10-3 with TRBJ1-3, with D perhaps TRBD1 (5 bases). CDR1 is ENHRY, CDR2 SYGVKD, per germline. This CDR3 is 17 amino acids long. The ends were cut back, 2 bases at V and 2 bases at J, with 16 bases in the middle.

The V and J genes are TRBV30 and TRBJ1-3; D perhaps matches TRBD1 (6 bases). CDR1 and CDR2 from the germline V gene are GTSNPN and SVGIG (reference sequence). The CDR3 has 15 residues. V shed 4 bases and J shed 3 bases, with 16 bases lying between them. CDR3 protein: CAWKSVQGIGNTIYF. The DNA of the CDR3 is TGTGCCTGGAAGAGCGTGCAGGGGATTGGAAACACCATATATTTT.

This clone was counted a few times. V and J are TRBV29-1 and TRBJ2-2; D not resolved. The V end was cut by 4 bases, the J end by 1 base, with 10 bases between. In germline, CDR1 is SQVTM, CDR2 ANQGSEA. CDR3 length equals 14 residues. The CDR3 region has the DNA TGCAGCGTTGTCGGAAACCTGAACACCGGGGAGCTGTTTTTT. Protein: CSVVGNLNTGELFF.

The chain uses TRBV5-1 and TRBJ1-4, with TRBD1 matching over 9 bases. Germline CDR1 reads SGHRS; CDR2 reads YFSETQ. The CDR3 has 14 amino acids. Trimming removed 3 bases from V and 7 bases from J; junction bases left unmatched: 4. In DNA, the CDR3 is TGCGCCAGCAGCTCCGGGACAGGGCCTGAAAAACTGTTTTTT. The encoded protein is CASSSGTGPEKLFF.

The chain employs TRBV21-1 and TRBJ2-7; TRBD1 is the table's D call, not checked against the DNA. TRBV21-1 constitutes a pseudogene. This CDR3 region has 13 residues. CDR3 in amino acids: CASSNYRVYEQYF. CDR3 in DNA: TGTGCCAGCAGCAACTACAGGGTCTACGAGCAGTACTTC.

Only a few counts were recorded for this clone. The rearrangement joins TRBV7-3 to TRBJ1-2; D is possibly TRBD1 (6 bases). The CDR3 consists of 15 residues. Trimming cost V 5 bases and J 6 bases, with 19 bases left between them. Germline V gene lookup returns CDR1 SGHTA and CDR2 FQGTGA. As DNA, the CDR3 is TGTGCCAGCAGCCCTAATGATAGACAGGACCATGGCTACACCTTC. Translation gives CASSPNDRQDHGYTF. Complete variable domain (other parts from reference TRBV7-3 and TRBJ1-2): GAGVSQTPSNKVTEKGKYVELRCDPISGHTALYWYRQSLGQGPEFLIYFQGTGAADDSGLPNDRFFAVRPEGSVSTLKIQRTERGDSAVYLCASSPNDRQDHGYTFGSGTRLTVV.

The chain is built from TRBV4-3 and TRBJ2-5; perhaps TRBD1 as D (5 bases). Trimming shortened V by 1 base and J by 4 bases, and 13 bases separated the two germline ends. This CDR3 spans 15 amino acids. Germline V CDR1 and CDR2: LGHNA, YSLEER. The CDR3 coding sequence is TGCGCCAGCAGCCAAGCTGCAGGGTGGTCAGAGACCCAGTACTTC. Protein: CASSQAAGWSETQYF.

The CDR3 nucleotides are TGTGCCAGCAGTTTAAGGGAGACAGGGGGGACCGCAATAGCAGGCTACACCTTC. This codes for CASSLRETGGTAIAGYTF. The rearrangement joins TRBV28 to TRBJ1-2; 9 bases are shared with TRBD1. The germline gives CDR1 MDHEN, CDR2 SYDVKM. This CDR3 spans 18 amino acids. J was trimmed by 8 bases and V by 2 bases; bases with no gene match: 18.

This CDR3 reads CASSLVGTGDEQYF. The CDR3 nucleotides read TGCGCCAGCAGCTTGGTGGGGACAGGGGACGAGCAGTACTTC. The V call is TRBV5-1, the J call TRBJ2-7, with 10 nucleotides matching TRBD1. This CDR3 has 14 residues. Germline CDR1 is SGHRS and CDR2 is YFSETQ. V dropped 0 bases and J dropped 5; count of bases not matched to a gene: 2.

This clone has more than one count but fewer than ten. This chain connects TRBV10-2 to TRBJ2-7, with D perhaps TRBD1 or TRBD2 (7 bases each). Deletions cut 3 bases from V and 3 bases from J, with 12 bases between. Germline-derived CDR1 and CDR2 are WSHSY and SAAADI. The CDR3 sequence is 14 residues long. The CDR3 DNA reads as TGCGCCAGCAGTGAAACAGGGGAGGGCTACGAGCAGTACTTC. Translation: CASSETGEGYEQYF.

Here the CDR3 reads CASSLLGRTEAFF. For the CDR3, the DNA is TGTGCCAGCAGTTTATTGGGTAGGACTGAAGCTTTCTTT. The genes are TRBV28 and TRBJ1-1; D is ambiguous. Germline V gives CDR1 MDHEN, CDR2 SYDVKM. This CDR3 is built from 13 residues. The germline V and J ends were trimmed by 1 base and 5 bases, with 8 bases remaining between them. Complete variable domain (other parts from reference TRBV28 and TRBJ1-1): DVKVTQSSRYLVKRTGEKVFLECVQDMDHENMFWYRQDPGLGLRLIYFSYDVKMKEKGDIPEGYSVSREKKERFSLILESASTNQTSMYLCASSLLGRTEAFFGQGTRLTVV.